This T cell receptor beta chain stems from a study of blood T cell repertoires in COVID-19. Whole-study context: COVID-19 samples from acute and convalescent phases originated in the United States, Italy and Spain. PBMCs, B-cell-depleted T cells, or T cells were the source of the cDNA or gDNA that made up the material.

CDR3 size: 18 residues. The germline gives CDR1 SGHTA, CDR2 FQGTGA. The V gene end was trimmed by 4 bases and the J gene end by 7 bases; junction bases not matched to a gene: 9. Authors' analysis steps: Amplification of reference gene primers provided the estimated nucleated cell counts. Assay used: immunoSEQ multiplex PCR; TCRdb lists only in-frame clones, some missing. V, J and clone size were drawn from that table, and D and trimming were deduced from the DNA. This repertoire shows 54,000 or so clones, 86% found once; its top ten account for 20% to 25%. Sequenced material: peripheral blood. This clonotype was obtained from a woman aged 80 or older with acute or convalescent COVID-19. The genes are TRBV7-3 and TRBJ2-2; 16 bases map to TRBD2. The CDR3 DNA reads TGTGCCAGCAGCTCCGGGACTAGCGGGAGGGCCAAGGACGGGGAGCTGTTTTTT. Translating gives CASSSGTSGRAKDGELFF.